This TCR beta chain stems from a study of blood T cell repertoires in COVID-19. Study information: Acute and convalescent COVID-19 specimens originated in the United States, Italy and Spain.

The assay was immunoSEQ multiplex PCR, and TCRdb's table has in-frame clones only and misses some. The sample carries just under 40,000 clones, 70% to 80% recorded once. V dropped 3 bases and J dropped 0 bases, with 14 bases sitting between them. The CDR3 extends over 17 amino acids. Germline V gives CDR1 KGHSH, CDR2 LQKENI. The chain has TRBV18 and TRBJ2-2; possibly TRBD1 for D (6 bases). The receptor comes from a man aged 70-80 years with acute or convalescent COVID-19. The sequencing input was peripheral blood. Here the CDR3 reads CASSPRIQGSNTGELFF. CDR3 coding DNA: TGTGCCAGCTCACCTAGGATTCAGGGGTCGAACACCGGGGAGCTGTTTTTT.